This TCR beta chain derives from a study of blood T cell repertoires in COVID-19. Study at large: There were acute and convalescent COVID-19 samples, and they came from the United States, Italy and Spain. The cDNA or gDNA used as material had been derived from T cells, B-cell-depleted T cells, or PBMCs.

Under the authors' procedure: The authors estimated nucleated cell counts from reference gene primer amplification. The protocol was immunoSEQ multiplex PCR, while the TCRdb copy is restricted to in-frame clones and leaves out a portion. The V and J calls and clone size come from that table; D and trimming were worked out from the DNA. The table records 200,000 to 250,000 clones, 80% to 90% of them present only once. The CDR3 runs 13 residues. The V and J ends lost 0 bases and 7 bases respectively, with 9 bases between them. CDR1 is ENHRY and CDR2 is SYGVKD in the germline V gene. The sample was peripheral blood. This chain joins TRBV10-3 and TRBJ1-1; D ambiguous. The source is a man over 45 who had recovered from COVID-19. Written as DNA, the CDR3 is TGTGCCATCAGTGAGTCGTACCAGATTGAAGCTTTCTTT. Its translation: CAISESYQIEAFF.